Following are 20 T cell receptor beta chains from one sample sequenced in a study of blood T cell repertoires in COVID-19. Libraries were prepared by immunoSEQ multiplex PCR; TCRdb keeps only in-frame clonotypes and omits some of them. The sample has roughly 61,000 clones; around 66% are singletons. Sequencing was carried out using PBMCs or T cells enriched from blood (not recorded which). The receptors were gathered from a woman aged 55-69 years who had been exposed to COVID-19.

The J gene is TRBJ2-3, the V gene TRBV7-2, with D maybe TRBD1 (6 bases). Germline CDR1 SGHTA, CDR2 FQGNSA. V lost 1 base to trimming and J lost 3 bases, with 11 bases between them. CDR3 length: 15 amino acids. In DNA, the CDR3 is TGTGCCAGCAGCTTAGGGACAGTGTCTACAGATACGCAGTATTTT. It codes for CASSLGTVSTDTQYF.

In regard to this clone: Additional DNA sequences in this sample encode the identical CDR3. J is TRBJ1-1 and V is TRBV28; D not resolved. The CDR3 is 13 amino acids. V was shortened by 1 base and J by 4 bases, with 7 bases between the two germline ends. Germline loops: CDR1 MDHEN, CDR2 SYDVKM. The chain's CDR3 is CASSLSGGTEAFF. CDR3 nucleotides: TGTGCCAGCAGTTTATCGGGTGGCACTGAAGCTTTCTTT.

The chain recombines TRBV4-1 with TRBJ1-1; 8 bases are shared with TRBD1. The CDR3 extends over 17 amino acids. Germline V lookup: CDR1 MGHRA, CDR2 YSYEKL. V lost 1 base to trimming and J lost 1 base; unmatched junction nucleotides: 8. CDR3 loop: CASSQVGTGLPNTEAFF. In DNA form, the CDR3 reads TGCGCCAGCAGCCAAGTGGGGACAGGCCTCCCGAACACTGAAGCTTTCTTT.

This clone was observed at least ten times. CDR3 bases: TGTGCCAGCAGCCTATACCGGGTCTCGAACACCGGGGAGCTGTTTTTT. This codes for CASSLYRVSNTGELFF. The chain combines TRBV7-8 with TRBJ2-2; no clear D gene. The germline V and J ends were trimmed by 5 bases and 0 bases, with 13 bases remaining between them. The germline gives CDR1 SGHVS, CDR2 FQNEAQ. There are 16 residues in the CDR3.

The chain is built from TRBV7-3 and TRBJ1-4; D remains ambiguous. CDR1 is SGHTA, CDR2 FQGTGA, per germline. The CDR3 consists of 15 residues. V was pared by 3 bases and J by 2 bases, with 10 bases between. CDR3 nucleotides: TGTGCCAGCAGCTTGGGAGCGGGCACTAATGAAAAACTGTTTTTT. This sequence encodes CASSLGAGTNEKLFF.

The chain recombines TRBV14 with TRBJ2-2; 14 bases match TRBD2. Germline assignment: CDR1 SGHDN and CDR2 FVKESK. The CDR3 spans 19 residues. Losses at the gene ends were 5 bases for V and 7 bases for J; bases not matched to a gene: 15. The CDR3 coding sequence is TGTGCCAGCAGCAAGATATCCCCGGGACTAGCGGGAGAAGGCGGGGAGCTGTTTTTT. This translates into CASSKISPGLAGEGGELFF.

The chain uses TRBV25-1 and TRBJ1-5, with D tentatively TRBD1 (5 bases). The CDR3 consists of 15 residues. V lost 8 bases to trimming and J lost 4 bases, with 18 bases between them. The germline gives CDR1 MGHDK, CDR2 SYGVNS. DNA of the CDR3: TGTGCCAGCGCACGTACAGGCGATGGGAATCAGCCCCAGCATTTT. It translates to CASARTGDGNQPQHF.

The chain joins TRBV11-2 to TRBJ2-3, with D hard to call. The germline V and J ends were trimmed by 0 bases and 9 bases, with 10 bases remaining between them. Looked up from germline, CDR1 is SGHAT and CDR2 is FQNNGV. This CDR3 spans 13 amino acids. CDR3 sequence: CASSLDRLRTQYF. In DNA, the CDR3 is TGTGCCAGCAGCTTAGACAGGTTGAGAACGCAGTATTTT.

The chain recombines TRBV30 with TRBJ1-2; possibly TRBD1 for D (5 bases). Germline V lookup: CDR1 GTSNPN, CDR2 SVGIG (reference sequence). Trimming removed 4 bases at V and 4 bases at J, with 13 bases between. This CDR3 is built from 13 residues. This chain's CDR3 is CAWNTGGTYGYTF. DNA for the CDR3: TGTGCCTGGAACACAGGCGGGACCTATGGCTACACCTTC. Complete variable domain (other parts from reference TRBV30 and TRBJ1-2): SQTIHQWPATLVQPVGSPLSLECTVEGTSNPNLYWYRQAAGRGLQLLFYSVGIGQISSEVPQNLSASRPQDRQFILSSKKLLLSDSGFYLCAWNTGGTYGYTFGSGTRLTVV.

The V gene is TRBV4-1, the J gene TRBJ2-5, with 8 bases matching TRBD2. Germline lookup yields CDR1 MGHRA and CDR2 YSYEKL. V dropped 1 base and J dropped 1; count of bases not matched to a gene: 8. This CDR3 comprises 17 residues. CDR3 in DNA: TGCGCCAGCAGCCAAGCTCCAGCGGGGGTCCTCCAAGAGACCCAGTACTTC. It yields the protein CASSQAPAGVLQETQYF.

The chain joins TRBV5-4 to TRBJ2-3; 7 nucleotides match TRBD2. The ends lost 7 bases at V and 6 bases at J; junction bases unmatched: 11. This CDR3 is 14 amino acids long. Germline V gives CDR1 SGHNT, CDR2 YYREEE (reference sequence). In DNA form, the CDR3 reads TGTGCCAGCGGAGCGGGACCGTTAGGCGATACGCAGTATTTT. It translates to CASGAGPLGDTQYF.

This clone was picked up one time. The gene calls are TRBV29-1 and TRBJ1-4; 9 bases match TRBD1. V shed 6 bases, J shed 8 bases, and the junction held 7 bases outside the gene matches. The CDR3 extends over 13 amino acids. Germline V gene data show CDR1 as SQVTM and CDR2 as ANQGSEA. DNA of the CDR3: TGCAGCGTCCTCGACAGGGGGAACGAAAAACTGTTTTTT. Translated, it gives CSVLDRGNEKLFF.

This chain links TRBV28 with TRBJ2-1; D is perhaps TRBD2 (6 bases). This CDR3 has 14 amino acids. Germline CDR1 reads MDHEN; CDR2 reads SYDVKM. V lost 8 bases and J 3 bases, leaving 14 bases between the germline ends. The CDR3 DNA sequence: TGTGCCAGCCACGACCGGGGAGGCTACAATGAGCAGTTCTTC. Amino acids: CASHDRGGYNEQFF.

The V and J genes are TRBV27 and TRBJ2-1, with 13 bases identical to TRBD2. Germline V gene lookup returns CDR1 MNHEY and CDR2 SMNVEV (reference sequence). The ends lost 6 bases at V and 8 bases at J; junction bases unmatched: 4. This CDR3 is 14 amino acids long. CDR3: CASRLAGGPHEQFF. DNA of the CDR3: TGTGCCAGCAGACTAGCGGGGGGGCCCCATGAGCAGTTCTTC.

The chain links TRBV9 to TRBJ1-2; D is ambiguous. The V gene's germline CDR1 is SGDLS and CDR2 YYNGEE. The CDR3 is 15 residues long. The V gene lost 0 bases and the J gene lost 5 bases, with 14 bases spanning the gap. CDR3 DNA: TGTGCCAGCAGCGTAGATGGGCAGATTCTTTATGGCTACACCTTC. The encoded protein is CASSVDGQILYGYTF.

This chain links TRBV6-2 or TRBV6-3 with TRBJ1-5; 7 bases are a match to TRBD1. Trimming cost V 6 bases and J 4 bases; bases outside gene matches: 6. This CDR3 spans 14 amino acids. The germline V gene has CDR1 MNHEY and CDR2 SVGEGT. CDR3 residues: CASSPDRANQPQHF. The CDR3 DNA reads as TGTGCCAGCAGCCCCGACAGGGCGAATCAGCCCCAGCATTTT.

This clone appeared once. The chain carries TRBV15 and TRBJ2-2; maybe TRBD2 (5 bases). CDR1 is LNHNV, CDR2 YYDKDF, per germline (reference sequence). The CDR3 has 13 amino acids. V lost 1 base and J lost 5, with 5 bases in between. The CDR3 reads CATSRAGTGELFF. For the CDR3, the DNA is TGTGCCACCAGCAGAGCGGGGACCGGGGAGCTGTTTTTT.

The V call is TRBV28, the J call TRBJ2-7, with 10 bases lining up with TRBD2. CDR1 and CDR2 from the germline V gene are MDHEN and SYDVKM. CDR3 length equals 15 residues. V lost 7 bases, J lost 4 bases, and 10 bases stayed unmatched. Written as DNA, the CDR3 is TGTGCCAGCACCACTCCCGGGACTAGCGCTTACGAGCAGTACTTC. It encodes CASTTPGTSAYEQYF. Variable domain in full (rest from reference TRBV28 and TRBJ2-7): DVKVTQSSRYLVKRTGEKVFLECVQDMDHENMFWYRQDPGLGLRLIYFSYDVKMKEKGDIPEGYSVSREKKERFSLILESASTNQTSMYLCASTTPGTSAYEQYFGPGTRLTVT.

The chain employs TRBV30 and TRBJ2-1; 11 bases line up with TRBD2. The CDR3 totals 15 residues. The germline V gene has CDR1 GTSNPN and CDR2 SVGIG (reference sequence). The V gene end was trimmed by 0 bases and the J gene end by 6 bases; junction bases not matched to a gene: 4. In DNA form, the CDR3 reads TGTGCCTGGAGTGTACAGCTAGCGGGGGGCAATGAGCAGTTCTTC. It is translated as CAWSVQLAGGNEQFF.

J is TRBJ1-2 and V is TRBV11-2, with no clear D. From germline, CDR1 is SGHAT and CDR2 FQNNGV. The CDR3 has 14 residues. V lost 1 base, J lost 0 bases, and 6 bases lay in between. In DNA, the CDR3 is TGTGCCAGCAGCTTAGGACAATCTAACTATGGCTACACCTTC. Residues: CASSLGQSNYGYTF.